These 22 T cell receptor beta chains share one sample of origin, sequenced in a study of T cells in Graves' hyperthyroidism and ophthalmopathy. Amplification of TCR beta CDR3 regions used RNA as the template. TCR CDR3 regions were first amplified by RT-PCR with HTBI primers. Each CDR3 protein gets one entry after TCRdb re-called the multiplex PCR reads with MiXCR. Here the sample spans about 400,000 distinct CDR3 sequences, about 14% being singletons. The source material was blood. The receptors originated from a woman in her twenties or thirties with Graves' ophthalmopathy.

This clonotype showed up just a few times. This chain connects TRBV5-5 to TRBJ2-5; weak D call: TRBD2 (7 bases). This CDR3 spans 18 amino acids. Per the germline V gene, CDR1 is SGHKS and CDR2 is YYEKEE (reference sequence). V was trimmed by 3 bases and J by 5 bases, leaving 26 bases between them. For the CDR3, the DNA is TGTGCCAGCAGCTCCCGGGGTGTCGGGGGGCGCGGTGAGGAGACCCAGTACTTC. Residues: CASSSRGVGGRGEETQYF.

In its sample, this clonotype was seen many times. The V and J genes are TRBV20-1 and TRBJ1-2; D might be TRBD1 (6 bases). The CDR3 totals 15 residues. Per the germline V gene, CDR1 is DFQATT and CDR2 is SNEGSKA (reference sequence). V was pared by 6 bases and J by 8 bases, with 25 bases between. In DNA, the CDR3 is TGCAGTGCCCTTACGACGACAGGCGGGAGCTACGGCTACACCTTC. It yields the protein CSALTTTGGSYGYTF.

This clonotype was seen repeatedly, ten times or more. V is TRBV6-1 and J is TRBJ1-1, with TRBD1 matching over 7 bases. Germline CDR1 reads MNHNS; CDR2 reads SASEGT. V gave up 5 bases and J gave up 3 bases; unmatched junction bases: 9. The CDR3 has 15 residues. This CDR3 reads CASSSIVDRDTEAFF. The CDR3 DNA follows: TGTGCCAGCAGTTCTATAGTTGACAGGGACACTGAAGCTTTCTTT.

This clonotype has more than one count but fewer than ten. The chain employs TRBV5-6 and TRBJ1-2; D is undetermined. The V and J ends lost 0 bases and 5 bases respectively, with 11 bases between them. CDR3 length: 14 amino acids. CDR1 is SGHDT and CDR2 is YYEEEE in the germline V gene. The CDR3, as DNA: TGTGCCAGCAGCTTGGCCCGGACGGGGTATGGCTACACCTTC. Translating gives CASSLARTGYGYTF.

The V gene is TRBV4-2, the J gene TRBJ1-4, with TRBD1 matching 8 bases. J was trimmed by 4 bases and V by 4 bases; bases with no gene match: 14. CDR1 LGHNA and CDR2 YNFKEQ come from the germline V gene. This CDR3 contains 18 residues. CDR3 residues: CASSLNRDRLQVNEKLFF. Written as DNA, the CDR3 is TGTGCCAGCAGCCTCAACCGGGACAGGCTTCAAGTTAATGAAAAACTGTTTTTT.

This clonotype came up many times. This sequence joins TRBV27 and TRBJ2-7; D may match TRBD1 or TRBD2 (5 bases each). The germline V gene encodes CDR1 MNHEY and CDR2 SMNVEV (reference sequence). The CDR3 has 14 residues. Deletions cut 3 bases from V and 2 bases from J, with 11 bases between. The DNA for the CDR3 is TGTGCCAGCAGTTTTGTCGGGGCAGCCTACGAGCAGTACTTC. This codes for CASSFVGAAYEQYF.

The table lists this clonotype with many counts. The genes are TRBV6-1 and TRBJ2-5; 8 bases align to TRBD1. The trim removed 5 bases at V and 5 bases at J, leaving 13 bases unmatched. CDR3 size: 16 residues. Germline CDR1 reads MNHNS; CDR2 reads SASEGT. Written as DNA, the CDR3 is TGTGCCAGCAGTCCAGGGGGCTGGGTCGGCTCGGAGACCCAGTACTTC. This codes for CASSPGGWVGSETQYF.

This clonotype has ten or more counts. This rearrangement joins TRBV2 to TRBJ1-5; D unresolved. Trimming removed 1 base at V and 1 base at J, with 11 bases between. CDR1 and CDR2 from the germline V gene are SNHLY and FYNNEI. This CDR3 is built from 16 residues. The CDR3 reads CASSEGGRRSNQPQHF. CDR3 coding DNA: TGTGCCAGCAGTGAAGGTGGCAGGCGAAGCAATCAGCCCCAGCATTTT.

This clonotype has only a few counts. The chain employs TRBV20-1 and TRBJ1-1; 7 bases match TRBD1. Germline V CDR1 and CDR2: DFQATT, SNEGSKA (reference sequence). This CDR3 comprises 14 residues. CDR3 sequence: CSQGEGPENTEAFF. The CDR3 DNA sequence: TGCAGCCAGGGGGAGGGACCGGAGAACACTGAAGCTTTCTTT.

The J gene is TRBJ2-5, the V gene TRBV14; D may be TRBD1 or TRBD2 (5 bases each). CDR1 is SGHDN and CDR2 is FVKESK in the germline V gene. V lost 4 bases and J lost 5, with 17 bases in between. There are 15 residues in the CDR3. The CDR3 DNA follows: TGTGCCAGCAGCCTCCGGGACCACCTTCGGGAGACCCAGTACTTC. Amino acid sequence: CASSLRDHLRETQYF.

This clonotype was detected ten times or more. The V gene is TRBV9, the J gene TRBJ2-5; TRBD2 is a possible D gene (5 bases). With 7 bases removed from V and 5 bases from J, the gap between germline ends came to 15 bases. The CDR3 consists of 13 residues. The germline CDR1 and CDR2 sequences are SGDLS and YYNGEE. The CDR3, as DNA: TGTGCCAGCGGAAGGACTGTAGGGGAGACCCAGTACTTC. Translation: CASGRTVGETQYF.

The genes are TRBV7-2 and TRBJ1-3; 8 bases line up with TRBD1. The germline V gene encodes CDR1 SGHTA and CDR2 FQGNSA. Unmatched junction bases numbered 8, after V lost 3 bases and J lost 4 bases. The CDR3 is 16 residues long. The DNA for the CDR3 is TGTGCCAGCAGCTTCTTAGGTGCAGGGGGCGGAAACACCATATATTTT. As protein: CASSFLGAGGGNTIYF.

This clonotype was recorded at least ten times. The V and J genes are TRBV7-6 and TRBJ2-1, with 7 positions matching TRBD2. This CDR3 region has 19 residues. The germline gives CDR1 SGHVS, CDR2 FNYEAQ. V gave up 3 bases and J gave up 4 bases; unmatched junction bases: 18. CDR3 bases: TGTGCCAGCAGCTTTTCCCCGGCTTTGGGACGGGGGGTTTACAATGAGCAGTTCTTC. Translating gives CASSFSPALGRGVYNEQFF.

This clonotype was seen many times. V and J are TRBV28 and TRBJ1-5, with 8 bases that match TRBD1. V lost 7 bases, J lost 4 bases, and 9 bases stayed unmatched. Germline assignment: CDR1 MDHEN and CDR2 SYDVKM. CDR3 length: 15 residues. CDR3 region: CASNTGTGGNQPQHF. CDR3 nucleotides: TGTGCCAGCAACACCGGGACAGGAGGTAATCAGCCCCAGCATTTT.

V usage is TRBV3-1 and J usage is TRBJ2-2; tentatively, D is TRBD1 or TRBD2 (5 bases each). This CDR3 region has 14 residues. V was cut by 2 bases and J by 6 bases, with 10 bases left in between. From germline, CDR1 is LGHDT and CDR2 YNNKEL (reference sequence). CDR3 sequence reads: CASSQRGEAGELFF. The CDR3 region has the DNA TGTGCCAGCAGCCAACGGGGCGAGGCCGGGGAGCTGTTTTTT.

This clonotype was observed many times. The chain carries TRBV20-1 and TRBJ2-2; D gene uncertain. The V end was cut by 3 bases, the J end by 7 bases, with 15 bases between. The CDR3 contains 14 residues. Germline CDR1 DFQATT, CDR2 SNEGSKA (reference sequence). Here the CDR3 DNA reads TGCAGTGCTAGTGAGTCGATTGATGGCGGGGAGCTGTTTTTT. Translated, it gives CSASESIDGGELFF.

Ten or more counts support this clonotype. J is TRBJ2-7 and V is TRBV6-2 or TRBV6-3; D remains ambiguous. Trimming took off 5 bases at V and 5 bases at J, with 19 bases between the two ends. CDR3 size: 15 residues. Germline CDR1 reads MNHEY; CDR2 reads SVGEGT. The CDR3 spells CASSLMGNHLDEQYF. DNA of the CDR3: TGTGCCAGCAGTCTGATGGGAAATCATCTGGACGAGCAGTACTTC.

This clonotype was observed many times. The chain carries TRBV3-1 and TRBJ2-1; TRBD2 might be the D (5 bases). Per germline, CDR1 LGHDT and CDR2 YNNKEL (reference sequence). V was cut by 2 bases and J by 7 bases, with 21 bases left in between. The CDR3 covers 17 residues. The CDR3 DNA is TGTGCCAGCAGCCAATCGGCCGGGAAAACCATTAAAAATGAGCAGTTCTTC. The encoded protein is CASSQSAGKTIKNEQFF.

There are many counts of this clonotype. V gene TRBV28 combines with J gene TRBJ2-5, with 10 nucleotides matching TRBD2. Trimming took 6 bases from V and 5 from J; bases not matched to a gene: 6. Germline CDR1 and CDR2: MDHEN and SYDVKM. The CDR3 is 14 residues long. The CDR3 here is CASSLAGVRETQYF. CDR3 nucleotide sequence: TGTGCCAGCAGCCTAGCGGGGGTTAGGGAGACCCAGTACTTC.

This clonotype was picked up many times. This rearrangement joins TRBV28 to TRBJ2-7, with TRBD1 identical over 8 bases. This CDR3 comprises 13 residues. V lost 3 bases and J lost 4; bases outside the gene matches: 2. The germline CDR1 and CDR2 sequences are MDHEN and SYDVKM. The CDR3 bases are TGTGCCAGCAGTTTCCGGACAGGGTACGAGCAGTACTTC. Protein product: CASSFRTGYEQYF.

This clonotype was seen repeatedly, ten times or more. This rearrangement joins TRBV28 to TRBJ2-1, with D unclear. The CDR3 runs to 15 residues. The ends were cut back, 7 bases at V and 2 bases at J, with 15 bases in the middle. From germline, CDR1 is MDHEN and CDR2 SYDVKM. CDR3: CASTSHPSPYNEQFF. Written as DNA, the CDR3 is TGTGCCAGCACATCCCACCCGTCTCCCTACAATGAGCAGTTCTTC. Drawing the rest from reference TRBV28 and TRBJ2-1, the complete variable domain is DVKVTQSSRYLVKRTGEKVFLECVQDMDHENMFWYRQDPGLGLRLIYFSYDVKMKEKGDIPEGYSVSREKKERFSLILESASTNQTSMYLCASTSHPSPYNEQFFGPGTRLTVL.

This clonotype was found many times. The chain has TRBV11-2 and TRBJ2-1, with TRBD2 identical over 11 bases. Germline lookup yields CDR1 SGHAT and CDR2 FQNNGV. The CDR3 loop spans 18 amino acids. V lost 0 bases and J lost 2; bases outside the gene matches: 6. CDR3 DNA sequence: TGTGCCAGCAGCTTAGAGCCCCGACTAGCGGGGACCTACAATGAGCAGTTCTTC. It yields the protein CASSLEPRLAGTYNEQFF.